These 23 T cell receptor beta chains came from one sample sequenced in a study of control samples from healthy donors and cancer patients (TCRdb year 2020). The library was obtained by the immunoSEQ multiplex PCR assay. In TCRdb, the immuneACCESS table is reduced to in-frame sequences with V and J assigned. These tables do not hold every clone; where another copy was compared, an unresolved V gene accounts for under half, and the others remain unexplained. The sample includes 55,000 to 65,000 clones, with around 87% observed a single time. The leading ten clones occupy 12% of the sample. The material sequenced was PBMCs. The receptors stem from an older woman with lung cancer.

This chain uses TRBV2 with TRBJ2-2; TRBD2 matches 7 bases. Per germline, CDR1 SNHLY and CDR2 FYNNEI. With V trimmed by 2 bases and J by 4 bases, 4 bases remained unmatched. The CDR3 spans 15 residues. CDR3 sequence: CASSEMGGFTGELFF. The DNA for the CDR3 is TGTGCCAGCAGTGAAATGGGGGGGTTCACCGGGGAGCTGTTTTTT.

The chain uses TRBV11-3 and TRBJ2-1; TRBD2 agrees at 14 bases. V was clipped by 1 base and J by 9 bases; unmatched bases: 5. This CDR3 is built from 16 residues. The germline V gene has CDR1 SGHNT and CDR2 YENEEA. The CDR3 loop is CASSLGGLAGEGEQFF. CDR3 coding DNA: TGTGCCAGCAGCTTAGGGGGACTAGCGGGAGAGGGTGAGCAGTTCTTC.

The V call is TRBV5-4, the J call TRBJ2-1; D ambiguous. The V gene lost 2 bases and the J gene lost 4 bases, with 7 bases spanning the gap. Germline CDR1 SGHNT, CDR2 YYREEE (reference sequence). The CDR3 has 13 residues. CDR3 in amino acids: CASSFRGYNEQFF. CDR3 nucleotide sequence: TGTGCCAGCAGCTTCCGCGGATACAATGAGCAGTTCTTC.

The rearrangement links TRBV7-2 to TRBJ2-3, with D possibly TRBD2 on 6 matching bases. The CDR3 totals 14 residues. V was cut by 6 bases and J by 1 base, with 11 bases left in between. The germline V gene encodes CDR1 SGHTA and CDR2 FQGNSA. CDR3 nucleotides: TGTGCCAGCAGGGAGCGGGCGGGCACAGATACGCAGTATTTT. Protein: CASRERAGTDTQYF.

The V call is TRBV10-2, the J call TRBJ2-5; tentatively, D is TRBD1 (5 bases). Germline V lookup: CDR1 WSHSY, CDR2 SAAADI. V was trimmed by 7 bases and J by 5 bases, leaving 14 bases between them. The CDR3 length is 13 residues. DNA of the CDR3: TGCGCCAGCACCCCCCGACAGCAGGAGACCCAGTACTTC. It encodes CASTPRQQETQYF.

The J gene is TRBJ2-2, the V gene TRBV21-1; TRBD1, the table's D call, lacks a check against the DNA. TRBV21-1 counts as a pseudogene. This CDR3 comprises 15 residues. The CDR3 DNA reads TGTGCCAGCAGACGACAGGGGGCACGAACCGGGGAGCTGTTTTTT. It codes for CASRRQGARTGELFF.

Only one count was recorded for this clone. This chain links TRBV10-1 with TRBJ1-5; a weak D match, TRBD1 (5 bases). CDR3 length equals 16 residues. Germline assignment: CDR1 WNHNN and CDR2 SYGVQD (reference sequence). The V end lost 0 bases, the J end lost 1 base, and 10 bases lay between the germline ends. In DNA form, the CDR3 reads TGCGCCAGCAGTGAGTCTACGGGGGGAAGCAATCAGCCCCAGCATTTT. Its protein is CASSESTGGSNQPQHF.

The chain joins TRBV6-2 or TRBV6-3 to TRBJ2-3; no clear D. Trimming stripped 5 bases from V and 2 bases from J, with 14 bases between. Germline CDR1 reads MNHEY; CDR2 reads SVGEGT. The length of the CDR3 is 15 residues. CDR3 nucleotides: TGTGCCAGCAGTCCGGACCCACTGTCCACAGATACGCAGTATTTT. This translates into CASSPDPLSTDTQYF.

The chain links TRBV5-1 to TRBJ2-3, with a tentative D call TRBD2 (5 bases). The V end was cut by 0 bases, the J end by 0 bases, with 8 bases between. Germline CDR1 SGHRS, CDR2 YFSETQ. This CDR3 is built from 15 residues. CDR3 DNA: TGCGCCAGCAGCTTGGGTTGGACTAGCACAGATACGCAGTATTTT. Protein sequence: CASSLGWTSTDTQYF.

The rearrangement joins TRBV30 to TRBJ1-4, with 10 bases identical to TRBD1. Germline V gene lookup returns CDR1 GTSNPN and CDR2 SVGIG (reference sequence). J lost 7 bases, V lost 4 bases, and 6 bases had no gene match. The CDR3 loop spans 14 amino acids. CDR3 loop: CAWTLGTGVEKLFF. CDR3 coding DNA: TGTGCCTGGACCTTGGGGACAGGGGTTGAAAAACTGTTTTTT.

The V call is TRBV5-1, the J call TRBJ2-5, with TRBD2 identical over 10 bases. V shed 4 bases and J 5 bases; nucleotides not matched to a gene: 5. CDR3 length: 14 amino acids. Germline assignment: CDR1 SGHRS and CDR2 YFSETQ. CDR3 sequence: CASSLGLAKETQYF. The CDR3 coding sequence is TGCGCCAGCAGCCTGGGACTAGCGAAGGAGACCCAGTACTTC. The full variable domain, with the rest looked up from reference TRBV5-1 and TRBJ2-5, is KAGVTQTPRYLIKTRGQQVTLSCSPISGHRSVSWYQQTPGQGLQFLFEYFSETQRNKGNFPGRFSGRQFSNSRSEMNVSTLELGDSALYLCASSLGLAKETQYFGPGTRLLVL.

This rearrangement joins TRBV12-5 to TRBJ1-6; TRBD1 is a possible D gene (5 bases). This CDR3 is 13 amino acids long. Germline V gives CDR1 LGHNT, CDR2 FRNRAP. V was cut by 5 bases and J by 7 bases, with 9 bases left in between. The CDR3 spells CASGPGGNSPLHF. The CDR3 DNA follows: TGTGCTAGTGGTCCCGGGGGGAATTCACCCCTCCACTTT.

Within the sample, this clone is medium-sized. The rearrangement uses TRBV2 and TRBJ1-2, with 8 bases identical to TRBD1. This CDR3 comprises 13 residues. Trimming cost V 5 bases and J 3 bases; bases outside gene matches: 2. CDR1 SNHLY and CDR2 FYNNEI come from the germline V gene. CDR3 residues: CASSYRGDYGYTF. Written as DNA, the CDR3 is TGTGCCAGCAGTTACAGGGGGGACTATGGCTACACCTTC.

The V call is TRBV28, the J call TRBJ2-7; 7 bases fit TRBD2. CDR3 length: 13 amino acids. V lost 4 bases to trimming and J lost 0 bases; unmatched junction nucleotides: 0. Germline values: CDR1 MDHEN, CDR2 SYDVKM. The DNA of the CDR3 is TGTGCCAGCAGTTGGGGGGGCTCCTACGAGCAGTACTTC. Translated, it gives CASSWGGSYEQYF.

The V gene is TRBV3-1 (or the pseudogene TRBV3-2), the J gene TRBJ1-1; the D is unclear. The CDR3 consists of 12 residues. The V gene's germline CDR1 is LGHDT and CDR2 YNNKEL (reference sequence). Trimming took off 4 bases at V and 8 bases at J, with 11 bases between the two ends. CDR3 amino acids: CASSPTHSEAFF. The CDR3 DNA reads TGTGCCAGCAGCCCGACCCATTCCGAAGCTTTCTTT.

The chain combines TRBV3-1 (or the pseudogene TRBV3-2) with TRBJ1-6; D uncertain. CDR3 length: 14 residues. Germline CDR1 LGHDT, CDR2 YNNKEL (reference sequence). Trimming took off 1 base at V and 10 bases at J, with 11 bases between the two ends. Here the CDR3 reads CASSQGFGGSPLHF. Written as DNA, the CDR3 is TGTGCCAGCAGCCAAGGTTTTGGAGGATCACCCCTCCACTTT.

This sequence joins TRBV29-1 and TRBJ2-2, with a tentative D call TRBD1 (5 bases). V gave up 7 bases and J gave up 6 bases, with 12 bases separating them. The CDR3 length is 12 residues. The V gene's germline CDR1 is SQVTM and CDR2 ANQGSEA. The CDR3 DNA sequence: TGCAGCGGAACAGGATGGGCCGGGGAGCTGTTTTTT. Translation gives CSGTGWAGELFF.

This chain joins TRBV6-6 and TRBJ2-6; no clear D. Trimming cost V 8 bases and J 0 bases, with 17 bases left between them. Germline CDR1 reads MNHNY; CDR2 reads SVGAGI (reference sequence). This CDR3 region has 17 residues. Written as DNA, the CDR3 is TGTGCCAGCCGTCCCCGGCTCTCTAGCTCTGGGGCCAACGTCCTGACTTTC. Translated, it gives CASRPRLSSSGANVLTF.

The J gene is TRBJ2-5, the V gene TRBV15; unclear D gene. From germline, CDR1 is LNHNV and CDR2 YYDKDF (reference sequence). V gave up 4 bases and J gave up 2 bases, with 14 bases separating them. This CDR3 has 15 residues. CDR3 sequence reads: CATSISSGLQETQYF. The DNA for the CDR3 is TGTGCCACCAGCATATCGTCCGGTCTGCAAGAGACCCAGTACTTC.

V and J are TRBV28 and TRBJ2-5, with D possibly being TRBD2 (5 bases). V lost 4 bases and J 5 bases, leaving 17 bases between the germline ends. Germline V lookup: CDR1 MDHEN, CDR2 SYDVKM. This CDR3 contains 15 residues. CDR3 coding DNA: TGTGCCAGCAGTTCCCCCGGGGTACTAGGGGAGACCCAGTACTTC. This translates into CASSSPGVLGETQYF.

This clone was observed a few times. The chain recombines TRBV28 with TRBJ2-3; 7 bases match TRBD1. In germline, CDR1 is MDHEN, CDR2 SYDVKM. The CDR3 sequence is 14 residues long. With V trimmed by 7 bases and J by 2 bases, 6 bases remained unmatched. The CDR3 protein is CASKTGATTDTQYF. The CDR3 bases are TGTGCCAGCAAAACAGGGGCGACCACAGATACGCAGTATTTT.

This rearrangement joins TRBV6-5 to TRBJ1-4; no clear D gene. The V gene's germline CDR1 is MNHEY and CDR2 SVGAGI. The V gene lost 7 bases and the J gene lost 11 bases, with 23 bases spanning the gap. The CDR3 has 15 amino acids. CDR3 DNA: TGTGCCAGCAACATTGACCGGGATCTCGGGGTCAAACTGTTTTTT. Its translation: CASNIDRDLGVKLFF.

This clone was seen once. J is TRBJ2-7 and V is TRBV6-2 or TRBV6-3; D is perhaps TRBD2 (5 bases). CDR3 length: 15 residues. CDR1 is MNHEY and CDR2 is SVGEGT in the germline V gene. Trimming cost V 3 bases and J 2 bases, with 14 bases left between them. The CDR3 loop is CASSYHSAGPYEQYF. CDR3 DNA sequence: TGTGCCAGCAGTTATCATAGCGCGGGTCCCTACGAGCAGTACTTC.